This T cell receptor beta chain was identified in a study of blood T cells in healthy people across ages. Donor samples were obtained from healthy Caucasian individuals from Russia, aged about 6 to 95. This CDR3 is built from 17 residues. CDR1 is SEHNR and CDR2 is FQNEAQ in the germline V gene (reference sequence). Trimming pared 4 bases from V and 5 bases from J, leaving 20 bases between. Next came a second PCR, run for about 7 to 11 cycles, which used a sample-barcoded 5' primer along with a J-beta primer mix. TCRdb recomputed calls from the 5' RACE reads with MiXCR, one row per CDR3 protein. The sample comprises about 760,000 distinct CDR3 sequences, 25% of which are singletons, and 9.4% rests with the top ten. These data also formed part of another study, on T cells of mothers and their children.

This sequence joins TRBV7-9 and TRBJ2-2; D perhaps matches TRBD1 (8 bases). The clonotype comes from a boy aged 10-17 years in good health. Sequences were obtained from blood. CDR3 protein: CASSSEGGTGSTGELFF. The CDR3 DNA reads TGTGCCAGCAGCTCCGAGGGGGGGACAGGCTCTACCGGGGAGCTGTTTTTT. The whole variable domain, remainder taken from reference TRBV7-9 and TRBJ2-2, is DTGVSQNPRHKITKRGQNVTFRCDPISEHNRLYWYRQTLGQGPEFLTYFQNEAQLEKSRLLSDRFSAERPKGSFSTLEIQRTEQGDSAMYLCASSSEGGTGSTGELFFGEGSRLTVL.